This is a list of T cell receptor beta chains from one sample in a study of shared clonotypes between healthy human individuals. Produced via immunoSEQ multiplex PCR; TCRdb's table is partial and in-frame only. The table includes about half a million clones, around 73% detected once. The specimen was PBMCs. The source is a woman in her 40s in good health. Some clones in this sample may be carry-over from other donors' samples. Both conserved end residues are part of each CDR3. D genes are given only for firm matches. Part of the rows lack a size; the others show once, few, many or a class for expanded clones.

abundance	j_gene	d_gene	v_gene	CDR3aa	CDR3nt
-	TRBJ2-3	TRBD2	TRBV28	CASSRVGPSGTTDTQYF	TGTGCCAGCAGTCGGGTCGGCCCTAGCGGGACGACAGATACGCAGTATTTT
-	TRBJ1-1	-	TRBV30	CAYQEGGRPGNTEAFF	TGTGCCTATCAAGAGGGAGGGCGGCCGGGGAACACTGAAGCTTTCTTT
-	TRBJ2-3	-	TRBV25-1	CASTPSGGAGTQYF	TGTGCCAGCACTCCTAGTGGGGGAGCGGGTACGCAGTATTTT
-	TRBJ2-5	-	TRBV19	CASSISRGEGETQYF	TGTGCCAGTAGTATAAGCAGGGGCGAGGGAGAGACCCAGTACTTC
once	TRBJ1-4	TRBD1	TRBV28	CASSTGTVNEKLFF	TGTGCCAGCAGTACCGGGACAGTTAATGAAAAACTGTTTTTT
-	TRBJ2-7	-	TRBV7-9	CASSQDSRSYEQYF	TGTGCCAGCAGCCAGGACAGTCGATCTTACGAGCAGTACTTC
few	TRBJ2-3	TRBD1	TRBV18	CASSRTGGTDTQYF	TGTGCCAGCTCACGGACAGGGGGCACAGATACGCAGTATTTT
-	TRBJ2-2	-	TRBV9	CASSVGRAGTGELFF	TGTGCCAGCAGCGTAGGTAGGGCAGGGACCGGGGAGCTGTTTTTT
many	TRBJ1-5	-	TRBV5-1	CASSSGTGSNQPQHF	TGCGCCAGCAGCTCAGGGACTGGGAGCAATCAGCCCCAGCATTTT
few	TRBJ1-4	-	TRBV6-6	CASCLGGNGEKLFF	TGTGCCAGTTGCTTAGGGGGAAATGGTGAAAAACTGTTTTTT
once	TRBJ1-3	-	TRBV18	CASSPSGEGNTIYF	TGTGCCAGCTCACCCTCAGGGGAAGGAAACACCATATATTTT
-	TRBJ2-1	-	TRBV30	CAWSDSGRGNEQFF	TGTGCCTGGAGCGATAGCGGACGAGGGAATGAGCAGTTCTTC
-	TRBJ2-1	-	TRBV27	CASSLMPLSEQFF	TGTGCCAGCAGTTTAATGCCCCTGAGTGAGCAGTTCTTC
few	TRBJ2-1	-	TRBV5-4	CASSDIETSLHNEQFF	TGTGCCAGCAGCGATATCGAGACTAGTCTGCACAATGAGCAGTTCTTC
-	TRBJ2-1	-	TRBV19	CASSKRRDEQFF	TGTGCCAGTAGTAAAAGGAGGGATGAGCAGTTCTTC
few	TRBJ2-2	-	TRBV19	CASSWVNTGELFF	TGTGCCAGTAGTTGGGTTAACACCGGGGAGCTGTTTTTT
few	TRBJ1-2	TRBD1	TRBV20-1	CSVPTGGHTF	TGCAGTGTTCCCACAGGGGGCCACACCTTC
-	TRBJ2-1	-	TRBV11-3	CASSSDSQQFF	TGTGCCAGCAGCTCCGACAGTCAGCAGTTCTTC
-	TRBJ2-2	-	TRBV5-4	CASSPGTPNTGELFF	TGTGCCAGCTCCCCGGGGACACCAAACACCGGGGAGCTGTTTTTT
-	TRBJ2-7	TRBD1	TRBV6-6	CASSQDSDRTYEQYF	TGTGCCAGCAGCCAAGACTCGGACAGGACCTACGAGCAGTACTTC
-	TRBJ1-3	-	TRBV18	CASSLRDSGNTIYF	TGTGCCAGCTCACTCAGGGACTCTGGAAACACCATATATTTT
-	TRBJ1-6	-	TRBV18	CASSPAGDPPLHF	TGTGCCAGCTCACCGGCGGGGGATCCACCCCTCCACTTT
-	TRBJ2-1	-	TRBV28	CASSPGGGGMSSYNEQFF	TGTGCCAGCAGCCCCGGGGGCGGCGGAATGAGCTCCTACAATGAGCAGTTCTTC
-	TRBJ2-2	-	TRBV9	CASTPGAITGELFF	TGTGCCAGCACGCCGGGAGCTATAACGGGGGAGCTGTTTTTT
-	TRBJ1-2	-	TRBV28	CASSSPEQRSIYGYTF	TGTGCCAGCAGTAGCCCCGAACAGCGATCGATCTATGGCTACACCTTC
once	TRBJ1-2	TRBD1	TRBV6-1	CASRMGQGNYGYTF	TGTGCCAGCAGGATGGGACAGGGTAACTATGGCTACACCTTC
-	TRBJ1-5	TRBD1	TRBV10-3	CAIRPGTGFNQPQHF	TGTGCCATCAGGCCCGGGACAGGGTTCAATCAGCCCCAGCATTTT
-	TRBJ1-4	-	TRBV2	CASSRVWGEKLFF	TGTGCCAGCAGCAGGGTTTGGGGTGAAAAACTGTTTTTT
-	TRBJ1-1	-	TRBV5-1	CVSSPWTENTEAFF	TGCGTCAGCAGCCCCTGGACAGAAAACACTGAAGCTTTCTTT
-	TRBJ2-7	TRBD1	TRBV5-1	CASSLGQGSEQYF	TGCGCCAGCAGCTTGGGACAGGGAAGCGAGCAGTACTTC
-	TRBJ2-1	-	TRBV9	CASSSRPSGQIYNEQFF	TGTGCCAGCAGCTCACGCCCCTCGGGACAAATCTACAATGAGCAGTTCTTC
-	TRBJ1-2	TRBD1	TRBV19	CASSALGTGSTYGYTF	TGTGCCAGTAGTGCACTCGGGACAGGGAGTACGTATGGCTACACCTTC
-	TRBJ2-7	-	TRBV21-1	CASSKARTGNTYEQYF	TGTGCCAGCAGCAAAGCCCGGACAGGGAATACCTACGAGCAGTACTTC